This is a list of T cell receptor beta chains from one sample in a study of blood T cell repertoires in COVID-19. The repertoire was sequenced with immunoSEQ multiplex PCR; TCRdb's copy has only in-frame clones and lacks some. The data hold 250,000 to 300,000 clones, with about 86% observed a single time. What was sequenced was peripheral blood. These receptors all come from a woman aged 25 to 45 with COVID-19, enrolled during active disease. CDR3s include the opening cysteine and the closing phenylalanine or tryptophan.

V gene	J gene	CDR3 protein
TRBV5-1	TRBJ2-5	CASSLTPSGVSQETQYF
TRBV11-3	TRBJ2-6	CASSPGAGESNTGANVLTF
TRBV5-6	TRBJ2-7	CASSFPLASPGEQYF
TRBV4-1	TRBJ1-3	CASSPPSSGNTIYF
TRBV30	TRBJ2-3	CAWSEGLQITDTQYF
TRBV4-1	TRBJ1-6	CASSPTGSSYNSPLHF
TRBV27	TRBJ1-2	CASSFTSNYGYTF
TRBV4-1	TRBJ1-5	CASSPRPGTVNQPQHF
TRBV15	TRBJ1-4	CATSRAGGYGTNAEKLFF
TRBV19	TRBJ1-1	CASSISWGPTEAFF
TRBV28	TRBJ2-3	CASKRTGTDTQYF
TRBV12-1	TRBJ2-7	CASPPGDRITYEQYF
TRBV19	TRBJ2-5	CASSPRTHNGETQYF
TRBV27	TRBJ1-4	CASSPQGGTNEKLFF
TRBV9	TRBJ1-1	CASSVRQGLYVGTEAFF
TRBV7-8	TRBJ2-7	CASSSSGTGTYEQYF
TRBV7-8	TRBJ2-1	CASSLFPDSDDEQFF
TRBV10-1	TRBJ2-7	CASSPREIGFYEQYF
TRBV28	TRBJ1-2	CASSSGSFFRDTVYGYTF
TRBV7-6	TRBJ2-7	CASSYGQETPYEQYF
TRBV5-4	TRBJ2-5	CASSRAETQYF
TRBV21-1	TRBJ1-1	CASSKERRETEAFF
TRBV6-5	TRBJ2-7	CASRRQPSEQYF
TRBV6-5	TRBJ1-6	CASSYNDRGNNSPLHF
TRBV18	TRBJ2-7	CASRTGATYEQYF
TRBV4-2	TRBJ2-2	CASSQDPGLAGAGELFF
TRBV23-1	TRBJ1-5	CASTIQGALAADNQPQHF
TRBV9	TRBJ1-2	CANGGQGKGYTF
TRBV27	TRBJ2-1	CASSWASGTSGGSSYNEQFF
TRBV19	TRBJ1-1	CASSSTGGNTEAFF
TRBV18	TRBJ2-7	CASSLPDSYEQYF
TRBV18	TRBJ1-6	CASSRQGAGSPLHF
TRBV19	TRBJ1-3	CATSHLNRGKSGNTIYF
TRBV4-1	TRBJ2-1	CASSQDRAGGLYEQFF
TRBV6-1	TRBJ1-6	CASSGTGTGVWSYNSPLHF
TRBV18	TRBJ1-2	CASSPQGFDYGYTF
TRBV5-6	TRBJ1-2	CASSTTRGYTF
TRBV2	TRBJ1-5	CASSEAAIMGNQPQHF
TRBV7-2	TRBJ2-4	CASSSRGAKNIQYF
TRBV18	TRBJ1-6	CASSPPRPLGGNSPLHF
TRBV5-1	TRBJ2-6	CASSPDTVGVLTF
TRBV6-6	TRBJ2-1	CASANPTSFAQFF
TRBV6-1	TRBJ2-3	CASSEWKRGTDTQYF